This T cell receptor beta chain was retrieved from a study of blood T cell repertoires in COVID-19. Study in general: The United States, Italy and Spain supplied acute and convalescent COVID-19 samples. T cells, B-cell-depleted T cells, or PBMCs provided the cDNA or gDNA that served as material.

This CDR3 comprises 15 residues. The germline V gene encodes CDR1 SGHVS and CDR2 FNYEAQ. Deletions cut 7 bases from V and 0 bases from J, with 15 bases between. Source study methods: Reference gene primer amplification gave estimated nucleated cell counts. The repertoire was sequenced with immunoSEQ multiplex PCR; TCRdb's copy has only in-frame clones and lacks some. V and J calls and clone size follow that table, whereas D and trimming were derived from the DNA. This table has approximately 150,000 clones, 70% to 90% appearing once. The chain is built from TRBV7-6 and TRBJ2-5, with D possibly matching TRBD2 (6 bases). This clonotype was sampled from a human donor with acute or convalescent COVID-19. The donor label of this sample is uncertain. The sample comprised peripheral blood. CDR3 in DNA: TGTGCCAGCACACTCAGGGACTCGTACCAAGAGACCCAGTACTTC. Its protein product is CASTLRDSYQETQYF.